Listed below are T cell receptor beta chains from one sample, sequenced in a study of a mutant IDH1 vaccine in newly diagnosed glioma. Antigens of these TCRs are unknown. Clones were read by immunoSEQ multiplex PCR, and TCRdb kept only the in-frame ones, dropping some. The sample has some 50,000 clones, roughly 92% seen once. Sequencing used PBMCs, obtained from a glioma patient whose treatment included an IDH1 peptide vaccine. These receptors all come from a man aged 45-60 years with glioma. Each CDR3 is given with its conserved first and last residue. D genes are given only for firm matches. For some rows the clone size is stated as once, few or many, or as a class when expanded; others skip it.

v_gene	abundance	d_gene	j_gene	CDR3aa	CDR3nt
TRBV6-5	.	TRBD1	TRBJ2-3	CASRRTGGMVDTQYF	TGTGCCAGCCGCCGGACAGGGGGTATGGTAGATACGCAGTATTTT
TRBV9	once	.	TRBJ1-2	CASSVGAQWGYGYTF	TGTGCCAGCAGCGTAGGGGCCCAATGGGGCTATGGCTACACCTTC
TRBV28	.	TRBD1	TRBJ2-7	CASTDPGGYEQYF	TGTGCCAGCACCGACCCAGGGGGCTACGAGCAGTACTTC
TRBV5-5	.	TRBD2	TRBJ2-5	CASSWIAGPTETQYF	TGTGCCAGCAGCTGGATAGCGGGGCCGACAGAGACCCAGTACTTC
TRBV27	.	.	TRBJ2-6	CASSYLHYSGANVLTF	TGTGCCAGCAGTTACCTTCACTACTCTGGGGCCAACGTCCTGACTTTC
TRBV15	few	.	TRBJ1-5	CATSAWGGNQPQHF	TGTGCCACCAGCGCCTGGGGGGGGAATCAGCCCCAGCATTTT
TRBV27	.	.	TRBJ2-2	CASSLRRAAGELFF	TGTGCCAGCAGTTTAAGGAGGGCGGCCGGGGAGCTGTTTTTT
TRBV10-1	.	TRBD2	TRBJ2-3	CASSDPGLVTDTQYF	TGCGCCAGCAGTGACCCTGGACTAGTCACAGATACGCAGTATTTT
TRBV2	.	.	TRBJ1-1	CASSELTGVNTEAFF	TGTGCCAGCAGTGAATTGACTGGGGTGAACACTGAAGCTTTCTTT
TRBV5-1	.	TRBD1	TRBJ1-1	CASNRDSLTEAFF	TGCGCCAGCAACCGGGACAGTCTTACTGAAGCTTTCTTT
TRBV2	.	TRBD1	TRBJ1-4	CASRARAGGHEKLFF	TGTGCCAGCAGGGCCCGGGCAGGGGGCCATGAAAAACTGTTTTTT
TRBV9	.	TRBD2	TRBJ2-3	CASSATSGRTDTQYF	TGTGCCAGCAGCGCCACTAGCGGCCGCACAGATACGCAGTATTTT
TRBV9	.	.	TRBJ2-3	CASSPLGFRTDTQYF	TGTGCCAGCAGCCCCTTGGGGTTCCGCACAGATACGCAGTATTTT
TRBV28	.	TRBD2	TRBJ2-5	CASSRSSGRKYETQYF	TGTGCCAGCAGCCGTTCTAGCGGGAGAAAGTATGAGACCCAGTACTTC
TRBV28	.	.	TRBJ2-2	CASTSGRARTGELFF	TGTGCCAGCACGTCAGGTCGGGCCAGGACCGGGGAGCTGTTTTTT
TRBV27	.	TRBD2	TRBJ2-2	CASSMTSGRTGELFF	TGTGCCAGCAGTATGACTAGCGGGAGGACCGGGGAGCTGTTTTTT
TRBV5-1	.	.	TRBJ2-3	CASSLVPTDTQYF	TGCGCCAGCAGCTTGGTCCCCACAGATACGCAGTATTTT
TRBV2	.	TRBD2	TRBJ2-5	CASSEAGTSQGTQYF	TGTGCCAGCAGTGAAGCCGGGACTAGCCAAGGGACCCAGTACTTC
TRBV7-8	.	TRBD1	TRBJ1-4	CASSWGQLGEKLFF	TGTGCCAGCAGCTGGGGACAGCTTGGGGAAAAACTGTTTTTT
TRBV10-1	.	.	TRBJ2-3	CASSVKEDSKAQYF	TGCGCCAGCAGTGTTAAGGAGGACTCCAAGGCGCAGTATTTT
TRBV5-1	.	TRBD2	TRBJ2-7	CASSLATSGGAKYEQYF	TGCGCCAGCAGCTTGGCTACTAGCGGGGGGGCCAAATACGAGCAGTACTTC
TRBV28	.	TRBD2	TRBJ2-3	CASSFGRLAGIGTDTQYF	TGTGCCAGCAGTTTTGGTCGGCTAGCGGGAATTGGGACAGATACGCAGTATTTT
TRBV11-2	.	.	TRBJ2-7	CASSLDLRRESSYEQYF	TGTGCCAGCAGCTTAGATCTTAGGCGGGAAAGCTCCTACGAGCAGTACTTC
TRBV27	.	.	TRBJ2-7	CASSLSIRGSYEQYF	TGTGCCAGCAGTTTATCGATTCGGGGTTCCTACGAGCAGTACTTC
TRBV20-1	.	.	TRBJ1-5	CSARGDGPQHF	TGCAGTGCTAGAGGCGACGGCCCCCAGCATTTT
TRBV5-1	.	TRBD1	TRBJ2-7	CASSWGTAYEQYF	TGCGCCAGCAGCTGGGGGACAGCCTACGAGCAGTACTTC
TRBV30	.	.	TRBJ2-6	CACSPGSGANVLTF	TGTGCCTGCTCCCCCGGCTCTGGGGCCAACGTCCTGACTTTC
TRBV9	.	.	TRBJ2-7	CASTKGRGMDYEQYF	TGTGCCAGCACCAAAGGCCGGGGGATGGACTACGAGCAGTACTTC
TRBV28	.	TRBD2	TRBJ2-1	CASSLGTSGRSGNEQFF	TGTGCCAGCAGTCTGGGGACTAGCGGGAGATCGGGCAATGAGCAGTTCTTC
TRBV2	.	.	TRBJ1-5	CASSEFVTEGNQPQHF	TGTGCCAGCAGTGAATTTGTGACAGAGGGCAATCAGCCCCAGCATTTT
TRBV6-5	once	.	TRBJ1-2	CASSYPGRGYYGYTF	TGTGCCAGCAGTTACCCGGGTCGGGGTTACTATGGCTACACCTTC
TRBV27	once	TRBD1	TRBJ1-3	CASSSKTGGNTIYF	TGTGCCAGCAGTTCAAAGACAGGGGGAAACACCATATATTTT
TRBV19	few	.	TRBJ1-2	CASSMGSTLYGYTF	TGTGCCAGTAGTATGGGCAGTACCCTCTATGGCTACACCTTC
TRBV10-2	.	.	TRBJ2-1	CASSESGTSVGNEQFF	TGCGCCAGCAGTGAGTCAGGGACCTCAGTGGGAAATGAGCAGTTCTTC
TRBV2	.	TRBD1	TRBJ1-1	CASTGGLRGRTEAFF	TGTGCCAGCACCGGGGGGCTAAGGGGGCGGACTGAAGCTTTCTTT
TRBV7-9	.	.	TRBJ2-7	CASSGPQGPPYEQYF	TGTGCCAGCAGCGGGCCACAGGGTCCCCCCTACGAGCAGTACTTC
TRBV7-2	.	.	TRBJ1-1	CASSRRQNTEAFF	TGTGCCAGCAGCCGACGGCAGAACACTGAAGCTTTCTTT
TRBV2	.	.	TRBJ2-7	CASRGGPSYEQYF	TGTGCCAGCAGGGGGGGTCCCTCCTACGAGCAGTACTTC
TRBV30	.	.	TRBJ1-1	CAWSWRSPLTEAFF	TGTGCCTGGAGTTGGAGGTCCCCCCTCACTGAAGCTTTCTTT
TRBV10-2	.	.	TRBJ1-5	CASREDGRGNQPQHF	TGCGCCAGCAGGGAGGATGGACGGGGAAATCAGCCCCAGCATTTT
TRBV6-5	once	.	TRBJ1-6	CASSYLESYNSPLHF	TGTGCCAGCAGTTACTTGGAGAGCTATAATTCACCCCTCCACTTT
TRBV7-9	.	.	TRBJ1-3	CASSLAGLEF	TGTGCCAGCAGCTTAGCGGGACTCGAATTT
TRBV6-5	.	.	TRBJ2-2	CASSYTRVTGELFF	TGTGCCAGCAGTTACACCAGGGTGACCGGGGAGCTGTTTTTT
TRBV11-2	once	.	TRBJ2-7	CASSSASGGYEQYF	TGTGCCAGCAGTTCCGCCTCCGGGGGTTACGAGCAGTACTTC
TRBV7-7	.	.	TRBJ2-5	CASSLSGAQETQYF	TGTGCTAGCAGCTTGTCAGGGGCCCAAGAGACCCAGTACTTC
TRBV27	.	.	TRBJ1-5	CASSFKADRSRNSNQPQHF	TGTGCCAGCAGTTTTAAGGCCGACAGGTCCCGGAATAGCAATCAGCCCCAGCATTTT
TRBV15	.	.	TRBJ1-1	CATSRGLSSLEAFF	TGTGCCACCAGCAGGGGTCTTTCATCCCTCGAAGCTTTCTTT
TRBV9	.	.	TRBJ1-2	CASSPSPTPNYGYTF	TGTGCCAGCAGCCCTAGCCCAACTCCTAACTATGGCTACACCTTC
TRBV9	.	.	TRBJ2-1	CASSVRDSSRSYNEQFF	TGTGCCAGCAGCGTTAGGGACTCTTCCAGGTCCTACAATGAGCAGTTCTTC
TRBV5-1	.	TRBD1	TRBJ2-7	CASSMTGDEQYF	TGCGCCAGCAGCATGACAGGGGATGAGCAGTACTTC